This T cell receptor beta chain was found in a study of blood T cell repertoires in COVID-19. Here immunoSEQ multiplex PCR was the method, and the copy in TCRdb shows in-frame clones only, minus some. The table lists tens of thousands of clones, 82% of them singletons. Germline loops: CDR1 SGHRS, CDR2 YFSETQ. The junction had 5 bases not matched to a gene; V was cut back by 6 bases and J by 0 bases. The CDR3 is 15 residues long. This chain joins TRBV5-1 and TRBJ2-1; TRBD2 agrees at 8 bases. The sequence derives from a woman in her fifties or sixties with acute or convalescent COVID-19. The sequencing sample was made of peripheral blood. The CDR3 loop reads CASKMAGGSYNEQFF. The DNA of the CDR3 is TGCGCCAGCAAAATGGCGGGAGGCTCCTACAATGAGCAGTTCTTC.